The entry that follows covers one T cell receptor beta chain sequence. Only in-frame clones appear in the TCRdb table, and some are missing; sequencing was by immunoSEQ multiplex PCR. Among under 300,000 clones, approximately 84% were seen once, and the ten largest hold approximately 6.6%. The CDR3 totals 14 residues. Per germline, CDR1 LNHDA and CDR2 SQIVND (reference sequence). J lost 2 bases, V lost 5 bases, and 4 bases had no gene match. Participants were aged about 18 to 100 years from around 25 US areas. These data originate in a study of blood T cell repertoires in COVID-19. The sample taken for sequencing was PBMCs or T cells enriched from blood (not recorded which). This chain joins TRBV19 and TRBJ2-3, with 7 positions matching TRBD2. The origin of this receptor is a woman between 45 and 60 years old who had been exposed to COVID-19. CDR3 nucleotides: TGTGCCAGTAGTGGGAGGGGCCTCACAGATACGCAGTATTTT. It codes for CASSGRGLTDTQYF. Full variable domain (outside the CDR3, taken from reference TRBV19 and TRBJ2-3): DGGITQSPKYLFRKEGQNVTLSCEQNLNHDAMYWYRQDPGQGLRLIYYSQIVNDFQKGDIAEGYSVSREKKESFPLTVTSAQKNPTAFYLCASSGRGLTDTQYFGPGTRLTVL.